This TCR beta chain stems from a study of CD8 T cells in ankylosing spondylitis (dated 2017 in TCRdb). In terms of the full investigation: The study profiled T cell receptor beta repertoires in healthy donors and ankylosing spondylitis patients to find disease-linked TCR variants. The full study cohort comprised roughly 24 ankylosing spondylitis patients and 110 or so healthy donors. Peripheral blood was sampled, and synovial fluid was also collected from ankylosing spondylitis patients. Study-wide conclusions, independent of this receptor: Blood from ankylosing spondylitis patients appeared to be characterized by a TCR beta motif composed of eight or nine highly homologous amino acid variants. Some motif variants had previously been reported in the synovial fluid and blood of reactive arthritis patients, which suggests shared mechanisms of disease initiation. Significant enrichment of the disease-linked clones was reported in matched synovial fluid samples from ankylosing spondylitis patients. The disease-linked clones had a CD8+ phenotype and were found at relatively low frequencies in peripheral blood.

In regard to this clonotype: The specificity of this receptor is unknown. No much larger clone exists at a distance of one base, and base qualities are not known.

There are 14 amino acids in the CDR3, from cysteine to phenylalanine inclusive. The kept DNA is CDR3 alone, 42 bases in frame from the first base. Sequences MNHNS (CDR1) and SASEGT (CDR2) are obtained from the germline V gene. Trimming takes 6 bases off V and 8 bases off J; junction bases not matched to a gene: 2. Sequencing was carried out with an Illumina HiSeq 2500. Quantitative 5'-RACE with molecular barcodes was the method used to prepare the TCR beta libraries. Per the original workflow: A new computational method based on a probabilistic model of VDJ rearrangement was used to identify disease-linked TCR variants. In-frame beta chains were kept once TCRdb had trimmed the public reads at Q25 with fastp and called clones with MiXCR. Each CDR3 protein gets just one entry, which takes the most common genes and DNA from the rows behind it. These V and J calls are TCRdb output, not the study's own analysis. The sample profile shows roughly 470,000 distinct CDR3 sequences; around 26% of them were found once. The ten largest clones capture 0.89% of the sample.

The source of this sequence is a male donor with ankylosing spondylitis. The sample taken for sequencing was blood, either unsorted or a sorted T cell fraction (not recorded which). This sequence uses TRBV6-1 and TRBJ2-1, with TRBD2 matching 15 junction bases. In nucleotide form, the sequence is TGTGCCAGCAGATGGACTAGCGGGAGGGATGAGCAGTTCTTC. This codes for CASRWTSGRDEQFF.